The 5 T cell receptor beta chains presented below share a single source sample, sequenced in a study of blood T cells in healthy people across ages. A second roughly 7 to 12 cycle PCR used barcoded and J-beta primers. Each CDR3 protein gets one entry after TCRdb re-called the 5' RACE reads with MiXCR. The table lists about 1.6 million distinct CDR3 sequences, approximately 32% of them singletons, with roughly 12% in the top ten. The sequenced sample consisted of blood. The receptors derive from a woman under 40 in good health.

Only a few counts were recorded for this clonotype. The chain combines TRBV20-1 with TRBJ1-1, with 7 bases fitting TRBD1. The germline V gene has CDR1 DFQATT and CDR2 SNEGSKA (reference sequence). The CDR3 consists of 13 residues. V dropped 6 bases and J dropped 1; count of bases not matched to a gene: 5. The CDR3 DNA is TGCAGTGCCAGGGACAGCCGGAACACTGAAGCTTTCTTT. This translates into CSARDSRNTEAFF.

The chain carries TRBV20-1 and TRBJ1-2; weak D call: TRBD1 (5 bases). From germline, CDR1 is DFQATT and CDR2 SNEGSKA (reference sequence). This CDR3 region has 13 residues. V was shortened by 3 bases and J by 3 bases, with 11 bases between the two germline ends. The CDR3 reads CSASFSGDYGYTF. The DNA for the CDR3 is TGCAGTGCTAGTTTTTCGGGGGACTATGGCTACACCTTC.

The chain joins TRBV4-1 to TRBJ1-2; a possible D gene is TRBD1 (6 bases). The CDR3 has 19 amino acids. The germline V and J ends were trimmed by 1 base and 4 bases, with 25 bases remaining between them. Germline V gives CDR1 MGHRA, CDR2 YSYEKL. The CDR3 coding sequence is TGCGCCAGCAGCCAAGGGTTATTCCCAACAGGGACGAGTAGCTATGGCTACACCTTC. It encodes CASSQGLFPTGTSSYGYTF.

The J gene is TRBJ2-5, the V gene TRBV10-2; D is unresolved. There are 14 residues in the CDR3. The V gene's germline CDR1 is WSHSY and CDR2 SAAADI. Trimming removed 0 bases at V and 2 bases at J, with 7 bases between. This CDR3 is CASSESRRQETQYF. The CDR3 bases are TGCGCCAGCAGTGAGTCAAGGCGGCAAGAGACCCAGTACTTC.

With regard to this clonotype: This may arise from a read error, as a much more abundant clone is one base away. V is TRBV7-8 and J is TRBJ2-3; 10 positions match TRBD2. There are 17 residues in the CDR3. The V segment lost 5 bases and the J segment 0 bases; nucleotides outside the gene matches: 8. Per the germline V gene, CDR1 is SGHVS and CDR2 is FQNEAQ. In DNA form, the CDR3 reads TGTGCCAGCAGCCTCTGGTCTAGCGGGGGAAGCACAGATACGCAGTATTTT. It is translated as CASSLWSSGGSTDTQYF.